Below, 27 T cell receptor beta chains from the same sample are listed, as sequenced in a study of T cell responses to AZD1222 COVID-19 vaccine (dated by TCRdb to the early 2020s). The sample's time point label, decoded: about 28 days (+/-7) after the second vaccine dose. Receptor amplification or capture employed the immunoSEQ multiplex PCR assay. Sourced from immuneACCESS, this table was stored by TCRdb with only in-frame sequences that have V and J called. A share of the clones is absent; for the studies checked, an unresolved V gene accounts for under half, and the remainder has no known explanation. For this sample there are 45,000 to 55,000 clones; about 86% appear just once. Roughly 6.4% of the sample rests with the top ten. The sample consisted of peripheral blood, taken 28 days after the second AZD1222 dose. These receptors came from an adult who received the AZD1222 COVID-19 vaccine.

The V call is TRBV19, the J call TRBJ2-1; 7 nucleotides match TRBD1. Germline V gene lookup returns CDR1 LNHDA and CDR2 SQIVND (reference sequence). After removal of 6 bases from V and 0 bases from J, the junction contained 2 bases not matched to a gene. This CDR3 contains 14 residues. The CDR3 sequence is CASSPGGSYNEQFF. The CDR3 coding sequence is TGTGCCAGTAGCCCAGGGGGCTCCTACAATGAGCAGTTCTTC.

The CDR3 sequence: CASRPGLAGETQYF. The CDR3, as DNA: TGCGCCAGCAGACCGGGACTAGCGGGAGAGACCCAGTACTTC. The chain uses TRBV5-1 and TRBJ2-5, with TRBD2 identical over 12 bases. The CDR3 consists of 14 residues. The germline gives CDR1 SGHRS, CDR2 YFSETQ. V was clipped by 5 bases and J by 4 bases; unmatched bases: 3.

The V and J genes are TRBV15 and TRBJ2-5; D is possibly TRBD1 (8 bases). Germline CDR1 reads LNHNV; CDR2 reads YYDKDF (reference sequence). The CDR3 sequence is 13 residues long. Trimming left V 0 bases short and J 13 bases short, with 15 bases between. The CDR3 DNA sequence: TGTGCCACCAGCAGAGATGGGAGGGACAGGACGTACTTC. It translates to CATSRDGRDRTYF.

V usage is TRBV7-2 and J usage is TRBJ1-5; 9 positions agree with TRBD1. The CDR3 covers 14 residues. Germline assignment: CDR1 SGHTA and CDR2 FQGNSA. V trimming: 3 bases; J trimming: 5 bases; junction bases outside the gene matches: 2. This CDR3 is CASSLRQGDQPQHF. The CDR3, as DNA: TGTGCCAGCAGCTTGCGACAGGGGGATCAGCCCCAGCATTTT.

The rearrangement joins TRBV5-1 to TRBJ1-4; D is undetermined. V dropped 1 base and J dropped 8 bases, with 12 bases sitting between them. Germline V lookup: CDR1 SGHRS, CDR2 YFSETQ. The CDR3 consists of 14 residues. In DNA form, the CDR3 reads TGCGCCAGCAGCTTGCAACCAGGCGACGAAAAACTGTTTTTT. This sequence encodes CASSLQPGDEKLFF.

This clone was counted only a few times. In DNA, the CDR3 is TGTGCCAGCAGCCAAGCCCCTAGCGGCTACGAGCAGTACTTC. The encoded protein is CASSQAPSGYEQYF. The chain is built from TRBV4-2 and TRBJ2-7, with 7 bases identical to TRBD2. This CDR3 has 14 amino acids. V gave up 1 base and J gave up 3 bases; unmatched junction bases: 3. Germline V gene data show CDR1 as LGHNA and CDR2 as YNFKEQ.

The chain uses TRBV24-1 and TRBJ1-2, with D hard to call. This CDR3 is 11 amino acids long. Trimming left V 3 bases short and J 4 bases short, with 2 bases between. Germline V gene data show CDR1 as KGHDR and CDR2 as SFDVKD. The CDR3 reads CATSDGYGYTF. CDR3 sequence (DNA): TGTGCCACCAGTGATGGCTATGGCTACACCTTC.

The V gene is TRBV19, the J gene TRBJ2-5; TRBD1 agrees at 7 bases. The ends lost 7 bases at V and 2 bases at J; junction bases unmatched: 4. This CDR3 is 13 amino acids long. Germline lookup yields CDR1 LNHDA and CDR2 SQIVND (reference sequence). In DNA, the CDR3 is TGTGCCAGTAACAGGGGTCATCAAGAGACCCAGTACTTC. Encoded protein: CASNRGHQETQYF.

This rearrangement joins TRBV10-3 to TRBJ2-2; TRBD2 aligns across 8 bases. CDR1 is ENHRY, CDR2 SYGVKD, per germline. The length of the CDR3 is 15 residues. V dropped 6 bases and J dropped 0; count of bases not matched to a gene: 3. CDR3 coding DNA: TGTGCCATCAGCGTAGCGGGATCGAACACCGGGGAGCTGTTTTTT. It codes for CAISVAGSNTGELFF.

The chain joins TRBV4-1 to TRBJ2-7, with a possible D match to TRBD1 (5 bases). Between the trimmed V and J ends, which lost 1 base and 2 bases, there was a span of 12 bases. The CDR3 spans 15 residues. Germline V gene data show CDR1 as MGHRA and CDR2 as YSYEKL. CDR3 nucleotides: TGCGCCAGCAGCCAAGGCTGGTCAGGGACCTACGAGCAGTACTTC. This encodes CASSQGWSGTYEQYF.

The rearrangement uses TRBV3-1 (or the pseudogene TRBV3-2) and TRBJ1-4, with 7 bases identical to TRBD1. V gave up 4 bases and J gave up 5 bases; unmatched junction bases: 19. The length of the CDR3 is 19 residues. CDR1 is LGHDT and CDR2 is YNNKEL in the germline V gene (reference sequence). The CDR3 region is CASSRGKLGRGFENEKLFF. The CDR3, as DNA: TGTGCCAGCAGCCGCGGAAAGTTGGGCAGGGGGTTTGAGAATGAAAAACTGTTTTTT.

The chain combines TRBV5-1 with TRBJ2-1; 11 nucleotides line up with TRBD2. Germline V gene sequence: CDR1 SGHRS, CDR2 YFSETQ. Unmatched junction bases numbered 6, after V lost 4 bases and J lost 3 bases. This CDR3 region has 16 residues. CDR3: CASSPGLAGLYNEQFF. The CDR3 region has the DNA TGCGCCAGCAGCCCAGGACTAGCGGGTCTCTACAATGAGCAGTTCTTC.

The J gene is TRBJ2-7, the V gene TRBV5-1, with 9 bases that match TRBD1. CDR1 SGHRS and CDR2 YFSETQ come from the germline V gene. With 5 bases clipped from V and 3 bases from J, the junction kept 6 bases outside the gene matches. The CDR3 spans 14 residues. The CDR3 protein is CASRVGQGYYEQYF. Written as DNA, the CDR3 is TGCGCCAGCAGGGTGGGACAGGGCTACTACGAGCAGTACTTC.

This clone showed up just once. The genes are TRBV6-1 and TRBJ1-3; D unclear. The germline V and J ends were trimmed by 2 bases and 4 bases, with 12 bases remaining between them. This CDR3 region has 15 residues. Per germline, CDR1 MNHNS and CDR2 SASEGT. The CDR3 loop reads CASSEMRVSGNTIYF. As DNA, the CDR3 is TGTGCCAGCAGTGAAATGAGGGTTTCCGGAAACACCATATATTTT.

J is TRBJ1-2 and V is TRBV14; unclear D gene. This CDR3 is built from 15 residues. V shed 1 base and J shed 8 bases, with 17 bases lying between them. Germline V gives CDR1 SGHDN, CDR2 FVKESK. The CDR3 DNA reads as TGTGCCAGCAGCCAAGTGGGGAAAAGAGTGGAAGGCTACACCTTC. It yields the protein CASSQVGKRVEGYTF.

The genes are TRBV7-3 and TRBJ2-1, with 12 positions matching TRBD1. Per germline, CDR1 SGHTA and CDR2 FQGTGA. V lost 5 bases and J lost 7; bases outside the gene matches: 6. CDR3 length: 15 amino acids. This CDR3 reads CASSPGQGARNEQFF. The CDR3 nucleotides are TGTGCCAGCAGCCCGGGACAGGGGGCTAGAAATGAGCAGTTCTTC.

The chain uses TRBV28 and TRBJ1-5, with D unclear. The germline V and J ends were trimmed by 1 base and 11 bases, with 6 bases remaining between them. In germline, CDR1 is MDHEN, CDR2 SYDVKM. The CDR3 consists of 11 residues. This CDR3 reads CASSLSSSQHF. The CDR3 coding sequence is TGTGCCAGCAGTTTATCCAGCTCCCAGCATTTT.

This sequence joins TRBV6-5 and TRBJ2-5, with TRBD2 identical over 9 bases. V was pared by 6 bases and J by 1 base, with 6 bases of the junction left unmatched. The CDR3 spans 15 residues. The germline gives CDR1 MNHEY, CDR2 SVGAGI. The CDR3 loop is CASRRSSGAQETQYF. The CDR3 nucleotides are TGTGCCAGCAGACGCTCTAGCGGGGCCCAAGAGACCCAGTACTTC.

This clone was recorded once. The CDR3 protein is CASSFWGRTTGELFF. DNA of the CDR3: TGTGCCAGCAGCTTCTGGGGTCGTACGACGGGGGAGCTGTTTTTT. The chain uses TRBV7-2 and TRBJ2-2; no definite D call. CDR3 size: 15 residues. From germline, CDR1 is SGHTA and CDR2 FQGNSA. Between the trimmed V and J ends, which lost 3 bases and 8 bases, there was a span of 16 bases.

This chain links TRBV6-5 with TRBJ2-7, with 10 bases fitting TRBD1. The germline gives CDR1 MNHEY, CDR2 SVGAGI. This CDR3 contains 14 residues. Unmatched junction bases numbered 9, after V lost 6 bases and J lost 7 bases. CDR3: CASSTGQGFQEQYF. CDR3 bases: TGTGCCAGCAGCACGGGACAGGGGTTTCAAGAGCAGTACTTC.

The chain joins TRBV7-6 to TRBJ1-6; 7 bases agree with TRBD1. There are 14 residues in the CDR3. CDR1 and CDR2 from the germline V gene are SGHVS and FNYEAQ. With 5 bases clipped from V and 5 bases from J, the junction kept 3 bases outside the gene matches. The CDR3 nucleotides are TGTGCCAGCAGCCATGGGACAGATAATTCACCCCTCCACTTT. It codes for CASSHGTDNSPLHF.

In DNA form, the CDR3 reads TGTGCCAGCAGCTCTCGACGGGATGGCTACACCTTC. This encodes CASSSRRDGYTF. The J gene is TRBJ1-2, the V gene TRBV11-3; the D is unclear. V gave up 4 bases and J gave up 6 bases, with 9 bases separating them. CDR1 and CDR2 from the germline V gene are SGHNT and YENEEA. The CDR3 runs 12 residues.

This clone showed up just once. The chain joins TRBV18 to TRBJ2-1, with D possibly matching TRBD1 (6 bases). Germline values: CDR1 KGHSH, CDR2 LQKENI. This CDR3 has 15 residues. Trimming removed 3 bases at V and 1 base at J, with 10 bases between. CDR3 region: CASSPWQGSYNEQFF. Here the CDR3 DNA reads TGTGCCAGCTCACCTTGGCAGGGGTCCTACAATGAGCAGTTCTTC.

This clone was seen only a few times. The J gene is TRBJ2-7, the V gene TRBV5-1, with D maybe TRBD1 (6 bases). The CDR3 has 14 residues. Germline CDR1 is SGHRS and CDR2 is YFSETQ. V lost 0 bases, J lost 2 bases, and 9 bases lay in between. CDR3 nucleotide sequence: TGCGCCAGCAGCTTGGGGGACAAACCCTACGAGCAGTACTTC. Its translation: CASSLGDKPYEQYF.

CDR3 bases: TGTGCCAGCAGCTTTTTGACTCCCAACTATGAGCAGTTCTTC. This sequence encodes CASSFLTPNYEQFF. V gene TRBV7-2 combines with J gene TRBJ2-1; no reliable D call. CDR3 length: 14 amino acids. Per the germline V gene, CDR1 is SGHTA and CDR2 is FQGNSA. The germline V and J ends were trimmed by 3 bases and 8 bases, with 14 bases remaining between them.

The CDR3 DNA reads as TGTGCCAGCAGCACAGGCAAGGGGGACAATTACGAGCAGTACTTC. As protein: CASSTGKGDNYEQYF. The chain couples TRBV21-1 to TRBJ2-7; the table gives TRBD1 as D, unverified against the DNA. TRBV21-1 is shown as a pseudogene. The CDR3 has 15 amino acids.

The gene calls are TRBV7-9 and TRBJ2-7; no clear D. CDR3 length: 14 amino acids. The V gene lost 3 bases and the J gene lost 2 bases, with 11 bases spanning the gap. Germline V gives CDR1 SEHNR, CDR2 FQNEAQ (reference sequence). The CDR3 protein is CASSFGFDPYEQYF. CDR3 nucleotide sequence: TGTGCCAGCAGCTTTGGCTTTGATCCCTACGAGCAGTACTTC.